This T cell receptor (beta chain) was sequenced during a study of siplizumab effects on memory and regulatory T cells. Study findings and constraints: Proliferating Tregs taken from siplizumab cultures were not shown to have a confirmed suppressive function.

A note on this clone: The antigen is unknown.

Data came from immunoSEQ multiplex PCR; TCRdb stores just in-frame clones and leaves some out. The data show about 120,000 clones, with 90% to 95% seen just once and around 0.15% held by the top ten. This CDR3 contains 17 residues. Trimming took 5 bases from V and 1 from J, leaving 18 bases between them. Germline values: CDR1 SGHAT, CDR2 FQDESV (reference sequence). The sequenced sample consisted of non-Treg CD4+ T cells sorted from blood. This chain links TRBV11-1 with TRBJ2-1; D may be TRBD2 (6 bases). The receptor's source is a human donor in good health. This chain's CDR3 is CASSAGGLVGSYNEQFF. CDR3 in DNA: TGTGCCAGCAGCGCCGGGGGACTGGTAGGATCCTACAATGAGCAGTTCTTC.